What follows are 24 T cell receptor beta chains derived from one specimen sequenced in a study of regulatory T cells in long-lasting Graves disease. Time point defined: persistent/refractory GD, antithyroid drugs over 5 years with positive TRAb. Construction of the TCR library relied on RNA isolated from PBMCs. In building TCR beta libraries, iRepertoire HTBI primers were used together with Arm-PCR of CDR3 regions. TCRdb re-analysed the multiplex PCR reads in MiXCR, keeping a single row per CDR3 protein. The table has 650,000 to 700,000 distinct CDR3 sequences, 30% seen once; the top ten hold around 42%. Specimen: peripheral blood mononuclear cells (PBMCs), collected when the disease was refractory, from a patient treated with antithyroid drugs. The receptor source for this set is a female donor with Graves disease.

This clonotype was counted between two and nine times. V gene TRBV19 combines with J gene TRBJ2-2; D call uncertain. The CDR3 sequence is 14 residues long. Deletions cut 3 bases from V and 1 base from J, with 6 bases between. Germline V gene lookup returns CDR1 LNHDA and CDR2 SQIVND (reference sequence). CDR3 loop: CASSIAWNTGELFF. The CDR3 DNA sequence: TGTGCCAGTAGTATCGCCTGGAACACCGGGGAGCTGTTTTTT.

The CDR3 sequence: CATSISGTGVTGELFF. The CDR3 DNA is TGTGCCACCAGCATTTCCGGGACAGGGGTCACCGGGGAGCTGTTTTTT. The gene calls are TRBV15 and TRBJ2-2; 10 bases are a match to TRBD1. Germline V CDR1 and CDR2: LNHNV, YYDKDF (reference sequence). J gave up 4 bases and V 4 bases, and 6 bases lay outside the gene matches. The CDR3 extends over 16 amino acids.

This clonotype was detected a few times. The CDR3 here is CAWSPGPDTEAFF. The CDR3 DNA reads TGTGCCTGGAGTCCCGGACCGGACACTGAAGCTTTCTTT. The chain recombines TRBV30 with TRBJ1-1; D not certain. The CDR3 runs to 13 residues. V was shortened by 2 bases and J by 3 bases, with 10 bases between the two germline ends. Germline loops: CDR1 GTSNPN, CDR2 SVGIG (reference sequence).

This clonotype appeared many times. The chain carries TRBV28 and TRBJ1-2; a possible D gene is TRBD1 (6 bases). There are 15 residues in the CDR3. Germline V CDR1 and CDR2: MDHEN, SYDVKM. V lost 5 bases, J lost 4 bases, and 17 bases lay in between. CDR3 bases: TGTGCCAGCAGTCCCGCTGGGGGCGCGGGCTATGGCTACACCTTC. Its translation: CASSPAGGAGYGYTF.

This clonotype was counted between two and nine times. The J gene is TRBJ1-1, the V gene TRBV7-9; 7 nucleotides line up with TRBD1. J lost 12 bases, V lost 1 base, and 11 bases had no gene match. The CDR3 contains 14 residues. Germline-derived CDR1 and CDR2 are SEHNR and FQNEAQ (reference sequence). The CDR3 DNA reads TGTGCCAGCAGCTTAGTTAGCGGGGACAGTGTTACTTTCTTT. Its translation: CASSLVSGDSVTFF.

With regard to this clonotype: A read error may explain this, as a much larger clone is one base away. This sequence joins TRBV3-1 and TRBJ2-2, with a possible D match to TRBD1 (5 bases). Germline values: CDR1 LGHDT, CDR2 YNNKEL (reference sequence). The V end lost 10 bases, the J end lost 2 bases, and 8 bases lay between the germline ends. The CDR3 contains 12 residues. The CDR3 region has the DNA TGTGCCAACAGGCGAAACACCGGGGAGCTGTTTTTT. As protein: CANRRNTGELFF.

This clonotype was seen more than once but under ten times. This rearrangement joins TRBV11-2 to TRBJ1-2; D not resolved. The V and J ends lost 7 bases and 2 bases respectively, with 17 bases between them. This CDR3 is 15 amino acids long. The germline gives CDR1 SGHAT, CDR2 FQNNGV. The CDR3 coding sequence is TGTGCCAGCACCTACTCCCCCGTAGACAACTATGGCTACACCTTC. Amino acid sequence: CASTYSPVDNYGYTF.

The table lists this clonotype with a few counts. The chain joins TRBV20-1 to TRBJ1-5, with 7 bases identical to TRBD1. V lost 6 bases to trimming and J lost 3 bases; unmatched junction nucleotides: 5. The V gene's germline CDR1 is DFQATT and CDR2 SNEGSKA (reference sequence). The CDR3 loop spans 13 amino acids. CDR3 residues: CSAPTGVNQPQHF. The DNA of the CDR3 is TGCAGTGCCCCCACAGGGGTCAATCAGCCCCAGCATTTT.

The chain joins TRBV20-1 to TRBJ2-1, with 9 nucleotides matching TRBD2. CDR1 DFQATT and CDR2 SNEGSKA come from the germline V gene (reference sequence). The J segment lost 4 bases and the V segment lost 5 bases, leaving 9 bases of the junction unmatched. The CDR3 sequence is 15 residues long. For the CDR3, the DNA is TGCAGTGCTCGACCGACTAGCGGAGCTTACAATGAGCAGTTCTTC. Its translation is CSARPTSGAYNEQFF.

This clonotype was observed a handful of times. CDR3 in amino acids: CSARGQGYEQYF. CDR3 nucleotides: TGCAGCGCCCGGGGACAGGGCTACGAGCAGTACTTC. V and J are TRBV29-1 and TRBJ2-7, with 9 bases aligning to TRBD1. V was clipped by 7 bases and J by 3 bases; unmatched bases: 4. CDR3 length: 12 amino acids. The germline V gene encodes CDR1 SQVTM and CDR2 ANQGSEA.

The V gene is TRBV15, the J gene TRBJ2-5; 13 bases match TRBD2. Germline V lookup: CDR1 LNHNV, CDR2 YYDKDF (reference sequence). The CDR3 totals 16 residues. The J segment lost 2 bases and the V segment lost 2 bases, leaving 2 bases of the junction unmatched. In DNA form, the CDR3 reads TGTGCCACCAGCAGACGACTAGCGGGAGGTCAAGAGACCCAGTACTTC. This codes for CATSRRLAGGQETQYF.

At least ten counts were recorded for this clonotype. J is TRBJ1-1 and V is TRBV2, with 9 positions matching TRBD1. Germline V lookup: CDR1 SNHLY, CDR2 FYNNEI. The CDR3 spans 14 residues. V shed 6 bases and J 4 bases; nucleotides not matched to a gene: 6. The CDR3 loop reads CASRMDRGGTEAFF. The CDR3 nucleotides read TGTGCCAGCAGGATGGACAGGGGCGGCACTGAAGCTTTCTTT.

This clonotype was seen only a few times. The genes are TRBV7-8 and TRBJ1-1, with D unresolved. Germline V gene lookup returns CDR1 SGHVS and CDR2 FQNEAQ. Trimming pared 1 base from V and 11 bases from J, leaving 14 bases between. This CDR3 contains 13 residues. The DNA of the CDR3 is TGTGCCAGCAGCTTAGTTAGTCGACCGGAGGCTTTCTTT. Residues: CASSLVSRPEAFF. Together with reference TRBV7-8 and TRBJ1-1, the CDR3 gives the full variable domain: GAGVSQSPRYKVAKRGQDVALRCDPISGHVSLFWYQQALGQGPEFLTYFQNEAQLDKSGLPSDRFFAERPEGSVSTLKIQRTQQEDSAVYLCASSLVSRPEAFFGQGTRLTVV.

Remarks on this clonotype: The junction shows a germline mismatch at one end, possibly a read error. The chain carries TRBV28 and TRBJ2-5, with D possibly being TRBD1 (6 bases). This CDR3 is built from 15 residues. In germline, CDR1 is MDHEN, CDR2 SYDVKM. In DNA, the CDR3 is TGTGCCAGCAGTTTATCTCAGGGGCGTTCGGAGACCCGGTACTTC. The encoded protein is CASSLSQGRSETRYF. Drawing the rest from reference TRBV28 and TRBJ2-5, the complete variable domain is DVKVTQSSRYLVKRTGEKVFLECVQDMDHENMFWYRQDPGLGLRLIYFSYDVKMKEKGDIPEGYSVSREKKERFSLILESASTNQTSMYLCASSLSQGRSETRYFGPGTRLLVL.

This chain links TRBV28 with TRBJ2-2; 8 nucleotides line up with TRBD2. The CDR3 covers 17 residues. The germline V gene has CDR1 MDHEN and CDR2 SYDVKM. Trimming cost V 3 bases and J 3 bases; bases outside gene matches: 9. The CDR3 nucleotides are TGTGCCAGCAGTTTGACCGGGACTAGAGGACACACCGGGGAGCTGTTTTTT. Amino acid sequence: CASSLTGTRGHTGELFF.

A few counts support this clonotype. The genes are TRBV2 and TRBJ2-2; 9 bases map to TRBD1. The CDR3 covers 14 residues. The trim removed 8 bases at V and 4 bases at J, leaving 5 bases unmatched. CDR1 is SNHLY, CDR2 FYNNEI, per germline. The CDR3 spells CASPAQGATGELFF. The CDR3 DNA is TGTGCCAGCCCAGCACAGGGGGCCACCGGGGAGCTGTTTTTT. The complete variable domain, with remaining parts taken from reference TRBV2 and TRBJ2-2, reads EPEVTQTPSHQVTQMGQEVILRCVPISNHLYFYWYRQILGQKVEFLVSFYNNEISEKSEIFDDQFSVERPDGSNFTLKIRSTKLEDSAMYFCASPAQGATGELFFGEGSRLTVL.

This clonotype has a handful of counts. The CDR3 sequence is CSVELTGTTYGYTF. The CDR3 DNA reads TGCAGCGTTGAGCTAACGGGGACCACATATGGCTACACCTTC. The chain is built from TRBV29-1 and TRBJ1-2; tentative D call: TRBD1 (5 bases). Germline CDR1 SQVTM, CDR2 ANQGSEA. The V end was cut by 3 bases, the J end by 5 bases, with 16 bases between. CDR3 length equals 14 residues.

This clonotype was seen a few times. This sequence joins TRBV7-9 and TRBJ1-6; no clear D gene. Germline values: CDR1 SEHNR, CDR2 FQNEAQ (reference sequence). This CDR3 spans 17 amino acids. The ends were cut back, 5 bases at V and 0 bases at J, with 14 bases in the middle. CDR3 bases: TGTGCCAGCAGCCCGGGTGGCAGAAGCTCCTATAATTCACCCCTCCACTTT. It encodes CASSPGGRSSYNSPLHF. Drawing the rest from reference TRBV7-9 and TRBJ1-6, the complete variable domain is DTGVSQNPRHKITKRGQNVTFRCDPISEHNRLYWYRQTLGQGPEFLTYFQNEAQLEKSRLLSDRFSAERPKGSFSTLEIQRTEQGDSAMYLCASSPGGRSSYNSPLHFGNGTRLTVT.

This clonotype has just one count. In DNA form, the CDR3 reads TGCGCCAGCAGCGTCCGAGGGACAGGGCACACCGGGGAGCTGTTTTTT. This translates into CASSVRGTGHTGELFF. The chain couples TRBV5-1 to TRBJ2-2, with 9 bases identical to TRBD1. The CDR3 consists of 16 residues. CDR1 SGHRS and CDR2 YFSETQ come from the germline V gene. The junction had 7 bases not matched to a gene; V was cut back by 4 bases and J by 3 bases.

The sample holds a few counts of this clonotype. This rearrangement joins TRBV20-1 to TRBJ1-1; the D is unclear. Germline V gene data show CDR1 as DFQATT and CDR2 as SNEGSKA (reference sequence). This CDR3 spans 15 amino acids. V lost 1 base to trimming and J lost 3 bases, with 15 bases between them. The CDR3 bases are TGCAGTGCTAGAGTACATGGTCCCCTCGACACTGAAGCTTTCTTT. It specifies CSARVHGPLDTEAFF.

This clonotype showed up just a few times. This rearrangement joins TRBV6-1 to TRBJ2-5, with TRBD2 matching 8 bases. This CDR3 has 15 residues. Germline trimming cut 5 bases from V and 2 bases from J; bases unmatched to any gene: 7. The germline V gene encodes CDR1 MNHNS and CDR2 SASEGT. The CDR3: CASSNTGTRQETQYF. In nucleotides, the CDR3 is TGTGCCAGCAGTAACACCGGGACTAGGCAAGAGACCCAGTACTTC.

This chain connects TRBV11-2 to TRBJ2-3, with 8 bases identical to TRBD1. Germline V gene lookup returns CDR1 SGHAT and CDR2 FQNNGV. The CDR3 totals 17 residues. The V and J ends lost 5 bases and 4 bases, in that order; junction bases with no gene match: 14. CDR3 residues: CASSPAARTGKADTQYF. CDR3 sequence (DNA): TGTGCCAGCAGCCCGGCCGCAAGGACAGGGAAGGCAGATACGCAGTATTTT. The entire variable domain, with the rest obtained from reference TRBV11-2 and TRBJ2-3, is as follows: EAGVAQSPRYKIIEKRQSVAFWCNPISGHATLYWYQQILGQGPKLLIQFQNNGVVDDSQLPKDRFSAERLKGVDSTLKIQPAKLEDSAVYLCASSPAARTGKADTQYFGPGTRLTVL.

The chain has TRBV7-3 and TRBJ1-1, with D unclear. Germline V gives CDR1 SGHTA, CDR2 FQGTGA. Trimming cost V 2 bases and J 1 base, with 11 bases left between them. This CDR3 has 15 amino acids. This CDR3 reads CASSLPGRSNTEAFF. CDR3 in DNA: TGTGCCAGCAGCTTACCCGGACGGTCGAACACTGAAGCTTTCTTT.

This clonotype appeared a few times. The V call is TRBV19, the J call TRBJ2-5; possible D gene TRBD1, 5 bases. This CDR3 region has 14 residues. Germline V gene lookup returns CDR1 LNHDA and CDR2 SQIVND (reference sequence). Trimming removed 5 bases at V and 7 bases at J, with 17 bases between. In nucleotides, the CDR3 is TGTGCCAGTAGTCCCCCCGGACAACCTCGGACCCAGTACTTC. Translating gives CASSPPGQPRTQYF.